The rows below give T cell receptor beta chains drawn from one sample of a study of blood T cell repertoires in COVID-19. TCRdb keeps only in-frame clones here, not all; method: immunoSEQ multiplex PCR. The sample includes a few hundred thousand clones, roughly 84% of them seen just once. Sequences were obtained from peripheral blood. Receptor source: a woman aged 40 to 49 who had recovered from COVID-19. CDR3s include the opening cysteine and the closing phenylalanine or tryptophan. Each record gives: clone size, J gene, D gene, V gene, CDR3 DNA, CDR3 protein. A D gene is named only where the DNA matches it firmly. Only some rows state a clone size, as once, few, many or a class for expanded clones.

clone_size: NA; j_call: TRBJ2-5; d_call: NA; v_call: TRBV11-3; cdr3_nt: TGTGCCAGCAGTCAGTGGTTTTTATCAGGGGATAAGGTGGAGACCCAGTACTTC; cdr3_aa: CASSQWFLSGDKVETQYF
clone_size: once; j_call: TRBJ1-4; d_call: TRBD1; v_call: TRBV4-2; cdr3_nt: TGTGCCAGCGGCCCGGGACAGGGATTTTCAACTAATGAAAAACTGTTTTTT; cdr3_aa: CASGPGQGFSTNEKLFF
clone_size: NA; j_call: TRBJ1-6; d_call: NA; v_call: TRBV11-2; cdr3_nt: TGTGCCAGCAGCTTAATTGCTAATCCTAATTCACCCCTCCACTTT; cdr3_aa: CASSLIANPNSPLHF
clone_size: NA; j_call: TRBJ1-5; d_call: TRBD1; v_call: TRBV14; cdr3_nt: TGTGCCAGCAGCCAAGGACAGGGGGCCCATCAGCCCCAGCATTTT; cdr3_aa: CASSQGQGAHQPQHF
clone_size: NA; j_call: TRBJ2-3; d_call: TRBD2; v_call: TRBV6-2/TRBV6-3; cdr3_nt: TGTGCCAGCAGCGGGACTAGCGGGGCGGCAGCAGATACGCAGTATTTT; cdr3_aa: CASSGTSGAAADTQYF
clone_size: NA; j_call: TRBJ1-1; d_call: TRBD1; v_call: TRBV19; cdr3_nt: TGTGCCAGTAGTATAGGGAGACAGGGCCGAGCTGAAGCTTTCTTT; cdr3_aa: CASSIGRQGRAEAFF
clone_size: NA; j_call: TRBJ1-2; d_call: NA; v_call: TRBV3-1/TRBV3-2; cdr3_nt: TGTGCCAGCAGCCCGACGGGGGGTCGATATGGCTACACCTTC; cdr3_aa: CASSPTGGRYGYTF
clone_size: NA; j_call: TRBJ2-3; d_call: NA; v_call: TRBV14; cdr3_nt: TGTGCCAGCAGCCAAGATCCGCGCGGGGAGCAGTATTTT; cdr3_aa: CASSQDPRGEQYF
clone_size: NA; j_call: TRBJ1-5; d_call: NA; v_call: TRBV6-1; cdr3_nt: TGTGCCAGCAGTGTTATGGGGGGAGGGGGTATGAGCAATCAGCCCCAGCATTTT; cdr3_aa: CASSVMGGGGMSNQPQHF
clone_size: NA; j_call: TRBJ2-4; d_call: TRBD2; v_call: TRBV3-1/TRBV3-2; cdr3_nt: TGTGCCAGCAGCCTGGCAATGAGCGGGGCCCTGGGGAAAAACATTCAGTACTTC; cdr3_aa: CASSLAMSGALGKNIQYF
clone_size: NA; j_call: TRBJ2-7; d_call: TRBD1; v_call: TRBV19; cdr3_nt: TGTGCCAGTAGCCTAGGCGCCAGGACAGGGGGCTACGAGCAGTACTTC; cdr3_aa: CASSLGARTGGYEQYF
clone_size: NA; j_call: TRBJ1-2; d_call: NA; v_call: TRBV12-3/TRBV12-4; cdr3_nt: TGTGCCAGCAGTTCGACAGGCGACTATGGCTACACCTTC; cdr3_aa: CASSSTGDYGYTF
clone_size: NA; j_call: TRBJ1-1; d_call: NA; v_call: TRBV6-2/TRBV6-3; cdr3_nt: TGTGCCAGCAGTGACGGACTTGTCGGCACTGAAGCTTTCTTT; cdr3_aa: CASSDGLVGTEAFF
clone_size: NA; j_call: TRBJ2-1; d_call: TRBD1; v_call: TRBV7-6; cdr3_nt: TGTGCCAGCAGCTCCTGGACAGGGCACTCCTACAATGAGCAGTTCTTC; cdr3_aa: CASSSWTGHSYNEQFF
clone_size: NA; j_call: TRBJ2-7; d_call: TRBD1; v_call: TRBV19; cdr3_nt: TGTGCCACCTCGGGACAGCTCTACGAGCAGTACTTC; cdr3_aa: CATSGQLYEQYF
clone_size: NA; j_call: TRBJ2-6; d_call: TRBD1; v_call: TRBV2; cdr3_nt: TGTGCCACGCCGGGACAGGGCGTTTCTGGGGCCAACGTCCTGACTTTC; cdr3_aa: CATPGQGVSGANVLTF
clone_size: once; j_call: TRBJ2-7; d_call: NA; v_call: TRBV5-5; cdr3_nt: TGTGCCAGCAGTGGGGGGGACAAATACGAGCAGTACTTC; cdr3_aa: CASSGGDKYEQYF
clone_size: NA; j_call: TRBJ2-7; d_call: TRBD2; v_call: TRBV5-1; cdr3_nt: TGCGCCAGCAGCACGGGGCCAGCGGGGGGCTCCTACGAGCAGTACTTC; cdr3_aa: CASSTGPAGGSYEQYF
clone_size: NA; j_call: TRBJ2-7; d_call: NA; v_call: TRBV4-1; cdr3_nt: TGCGCCAGCAGCCAAGTGGGGGGAGGGCAGTACTTC; cdr3_aa: CASSQVGGGQYF
clone_size: few; j_call: TRBJ2-3; d_call: NA; v_call: TRBV5-1; cdr3_nt: TGCGCCAGCAGGTCCGGGAATACGCAGTATTTT; cdr3_aa: CASRSGNTQYF
clone_size: NA; j_call: TRBJ1-6; d_call: TRBD1; v_call: TRBV5-6; cdr3_nt: TGTGCCAGCAGCTTGGAACAGGGGTATGTTTCACCCCTCCACTTT; cdr3_aa: CASSLEQGYVSPLHF
clone_size: NA; j_call: TRBJ2-3; d_call: NA; v_call: TRBV30; cdr3_nt: TGTGCCTGGAGCCCCCGGACAGTCACAGATACGCAGTATTTT; cdr3_aa: CAWSPRTVTDTQYF
clone_size: NA; j_call: TRBJ2-2; d_call: NA; v_call: TRBV29-1; cdr3_nt: TGCAGTGCGCACAGTAACACCGGGGAGCTGTTTTTT; cdr3_aa: CSAHSNTGELFF
clone_size: NA; j_call: TRBJ2-7; d_call: TRBD1; v_call: TRBV7-9; cdr3_nt: TGTGCCAGCAGCTTAGCTCAGGGGGCGCAACGCGAGCAGTACTTC; cdr3_aa: CASSLAQGAQREQYF
clone_size: NA; j_call: TRBJ1-6; d_call: NA; v_call: TRBV4-1; cdr3_nt: TGCGCCAGCAGCCAATCCCAGGAGGGTAATTCACCCCTCCACTTT; cdr3_aa: CASSQSQEGNSPLHF
clone_size: NA; j_call: TRBJ2-3; d_call: TRBD2; v_call: TRBV7-9; cdr3_nt: TGTGCCAGCAGCTTAAACAAGCGGGGGGGCGCAGATACGCAGTATTTT; cdr3_aa: CASSLNKRGGADTQYF
clone_size: NA; j_call: TRBJ1-1; d_call: TRBD1; v_call: TRBV7-9; cdr3_nt: TGTGCCAGCAGCTTCGGACAGGGGGGAACTGAAGCTTTCTTT; cdr3_aa: CASSFGQGGTEAFF
clone_size: NA; j_call: TRBJ1-2; d_call: NA; v_call: TRBV10-3; cdr3_nt: TGTGCCATCCGGAACTATGGCTACACCTTC; cdr3_aa: CAIRNYGYTF
clone_size: NA; j_call: TRBJ2-7; d_call: NA; v_call: TRBV5-1; cdr3_nt: TGCGCCAGCAGCCACGGGTCCTACGAGCAGTACTTC; cdr3_aa: CASSHGSYEQYF
clone_size: NA; j_call: TRBJ2-7; d_call: NA; v_call: TRBV28; cdr3_nt: TGTGCCAGCAGTCTCTGGGGCAGGATGCTTTCCTACGAGCAGTACTTC; cdr3_aa: CASSLWGRMLSYEQYF
clone_size: NA; j_call: TRBJ2-2; d_call: NA; v_call: TRBV14; cdr3_nt: TGTGCCAGCAGCCTAATGTGGAACAGCGGGGAGCTGTTTTTT; cdr3_aa: CASSLMWNSGELFF
clone_size: NA; j_call: TRBJ1-6; d_call: NA; v_call: TRBV5-1; cdr3_nt: TGCGCCAGCAGCGGTGGACAGCGCAATTCACCCCTCCACTTT; cdr3_aa: CASSGGQRNSPLHF
clone_size: once; j_call: TRBJ1-6; d_call: NA; v_call: TRBV5-1; cdr3_nt: TGCGCCAGCAGCTTGGGTACGGGAAATTCACCCCTCCACTTT; cdr3_aa: CASSLGTGNSPLHF
clone_size: NA; j_call: TRBJ2-7; d_call: NA; v_call: TRBV5-1; cdr3_nt: TGCGCCAGCAGCGGGCCCGGGGACTACGAGCAGTACTTC; cdr3_aa: CASSGPGDYEQYF
clone_size: NA; j_call: TRBJ2-1; d_call: TRBD2; v_call: TRBV5-6; cdr3_nt: TGTGCCAGCAGCTTTTCGGTAGCGGGGGTGTTTAATGAGCAGTTCTTC; cdr3_aa: CASSFSVAGVFNEQFF
clone_size: few; j_call: TRBJ2-3; d_call: NA; v_call: TRBV2; cdr3_nt: TGTGCCAGCAGGGACTTGACAGATACGCAGTATTTT; cdr3_aa: CASRDLTDTQYF
clone_size: NA; j_call: TRBJ1-1; d_call: NA; v_call: TRBV4-1; cdr3_nt: TGCGCCAGCAGCCAAGAGGTCAGGCTGAACACTGAAGCTTTCTTT; cdr3_aa: CASSQEVRLNTEAFF
clone_size: NA; j_call: TRBJ2-2; d_call: NA; v_call: TRBV5-1; cdr3_nt: TGCGCCAGCAGCTTGGCCCTACAGGGTACCACCGGGGAGCTGTTTTTT; cdr3_aa: CASSLALQGTTGELFF
clone_size: NA; j_call: TRBJ2-5; d_call: NA; v_call: TRBV2; cdr3_nt: TGTGCCAGCGATGCGCGACATTTACGAGAGACCCAGTACTTC; cdr3_aa: CASDARHLRETQYF
clone_size: NA; j_call: TRBJ2-5; d_call: NA; v_call: TRBV11-2; cdr3_nt: TGTGCCAGCAGCTTAGCCACAGGTCAAGAGACCCAGTACTTC; cdr3_aa: CASSLATGQETQYF
clone_size: NA; j_call: TRBJ2-5; d_call: TRBD2; v_call: TRBV19; cdr3_nt: TGTGCCAGTAGTATAGACCAGGGAGGGAAGACCCAGTACTTC; cdr3_aa: CASSIDQGGKTQYF
clone_size: NA; j_call: TRBJ1-1; d_call: TRBD1; v_call: TRBV7-3; cdr3_nt: TGTGCCAGCAGCTTCACAGGGGGGAGAAACACTGAAGCTTTCTTT; cdr3_aa: CASSFTGGRNTEAFF
clone_size: NA; j_call: TRBJ2-5; d_call: TRBD1; v_call: TRBV5-1; cdr3_nt: TGCGCCAGCAGCACGGGGACAGGGAGCGGAGAGACCCAGTACTTC; cdr3_aa: CASSTGTGSGETQYF
clone_size: NA; j_call: TRBJ2-5; d_call: TRBD1; v_call: TRBV6-5; cdr3_nt: TGTGCCAGCAGTTACTCGACAGGGTGGAAGACCCAGTACTTC; cdr3_aa: CASSYSTGWKTQYF
clone_size: once; j_call: TRBJ2-5; d_call: NA; v_call: TRBV5-1; cdr3_nt: TGCGCCAGCAGTTGGGTCGGGGAGACCCAGTACTTC; cdr3_aa: CASSWVGETQYF
clone_size: NA; j_call: TRBJ1-6; d_call: NA; v_call: TRBV19; cdr3_nt: TGTGCCAGTAGTATCGCGGATTATAATTCACCCCTCCACTTT; cdr3_aa: CASSIADYNSPLHF
clone_size: once; j_call: TRBJ1-4; d_call: TRBD1; v_call: TRBV28; cdr3_nt: TGTGCCAGCAGCCCAGGGGGTACTCGAGGGGCAAATGAAAAACTGTTTTTT; cdr3_aa: CASSPGGTRGANEKLFF
clone_size: NA; j_call: TRBJ2-5; d_call: TRBD1; v_call: TRBV27; cdr3_nt: TGTGCCAGCAGTAGGTCAGGGGGCTTGGAGACCCAGTACTTC; cdr3_aa: CASSRSGGLETQYF
clone_size: NA; j_call: TRBJ1-2; d_call: NA; v_call: TRBV18; cdr3_nt: TGTGCCAGCTCACCACTCGACAAGCTGTATGGCTACACCTTC; cdr3_aa: CASSPLDKLYGYTF